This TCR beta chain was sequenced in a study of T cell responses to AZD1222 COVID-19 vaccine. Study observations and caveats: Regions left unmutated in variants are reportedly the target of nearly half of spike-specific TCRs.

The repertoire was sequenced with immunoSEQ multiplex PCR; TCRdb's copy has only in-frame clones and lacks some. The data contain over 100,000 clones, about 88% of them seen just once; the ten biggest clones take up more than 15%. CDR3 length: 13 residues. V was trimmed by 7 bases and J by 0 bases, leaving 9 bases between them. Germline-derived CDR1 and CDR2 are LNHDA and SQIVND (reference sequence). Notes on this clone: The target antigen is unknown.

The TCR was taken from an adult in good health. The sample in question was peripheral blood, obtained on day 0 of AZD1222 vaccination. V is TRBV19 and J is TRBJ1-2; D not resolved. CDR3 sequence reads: CASTGSTNYGYTF. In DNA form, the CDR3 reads TGTGCCAGTACGGGCAGTACTAACTATGGCTACACCTTC.